The clone carrying this T cell receptor (beta chain) was seen at least ten times. Its antigen is unknown. This sample was taken from a study of neurological immune-mediated disorders. On the study more broadly: Relapsing-remitting forms accounted for most of the roughly 35 multiple sclerosis patients and secondary progressive forms for 3. Notes on the study in general: Multiple sclerosis, the disease with the least TCR clonal expansion, fell below healthy controls, whereas HTLV-1-associated myelopathy showed the most.

The CDR3 is 12 residues long. V was shortened by 6 bases and J by 7 bases, with 15 bases between the two germline ends. The germline gives CDR1 DFQATT, CDR2 SNEGSKA (reference sequence). From the 5' RACE reads, TCRdb called clonotypes with MiXCR, one entry per CDR3 protein. This table has some 83,000 distinct CDR3 sequences, just over 2.5% appearing once. The sequencing sample was made of PBMCs. The sequence derives from a woman aged 25 to 39 with multiple sclerosis. The chain employs TRBV20-1 and TRBJ2-5; the D gene is possibly TRBD1 (5 bases). CDR3 sequence (DNA): TGCAGTGCCAGGCAAGGGGTCGGGACCCAGTACTTC. It is translated as CSARQGVGTQYF.